These 9 T cell receptor beta chains were sequenced from one sample in a study of cytomegalovirus exposure and HLA in healthy donors. Sequenced by immunoSEQ multiplex PCR; TCRdb stores in-frame clones only, minus some. Here the sample spans 230,000 or so clones, approximately 86% being singletons. The sequenced sample was PBMCs. These receptors came from a woman younger than 35 in good health and CMV-seronegative.

The V gene is TRBV18, the J gene TRBJ1-2; TRBD1 agrees at 7 bases. Germline trimming cut 5 bases from V and 8 bases from J; bases unmatched to any gene: 11. CDR1 and CDR2 from the germline V gene are KGHSH and LQKENI. This CDR3 contains 14 residues. CDR3 DNA: TGTGCCAGCTCAGAGGGACAGATCAAGGGAGGCTACACCTTC. Protein product: CASSEGQIKGGYTF.

This sequence joins TRBV19 and TRBJ2-2, with TRBD1 matching over 9 bases. Germline V gene lookup returns CDR1 LNHDA and CDR2 SQIVND (reference sequence). Unmatched junction bases numbered 14, after V lost 3 bases and J lost 6 bases. This CDR3 contains 18 residues. The CDR3 region has the DNA TGTGCCAGTAGTATTTTCGGGTTGGGGACAGGGAGGTCCGGGGAGCTGTTTTTT. It specifies CASSIFGLGTGRSGELFF.

This clone was detected only once. The rearrangement links TRBV4-1 to TRBJ1-5; tentative D call: TRBD1 (5 bases). CDR1 is MGHRA and CDR2 is YSYEKL in the germline V gene. The CDR3 contains 15 residues. V was trimmed by 1 base and J by 7 bases, leaving 14 bases between them. Here the CDR3 reads CASSQVAGEGQPQHF. CDR3 sequence (DNA): TGCGCCAGCAGCCAAGTAGCGGGGGAGGGGCAGCCCCAGCATTTT.

V usage is TRBV7-2 and J usage is TRBJ2-7; D is undetermined. The germline gives CDR1 SGHTA, CDR2 FQGNSA. V was trimmed by 5 bases and J by 3 bases, leaving 14 bases between them. CDR3 size: 14 residues. The CDR3 sequence is CASSPGGYIYEQYF. The CDR3 coding sequence is TGTGCCAGCAGCCCTGGCGGCTACATCTACGAGCAGTACTTC.

The chain joins TRBV20-1 to TRBJ2-1; D is possibly TRBD1 (5 bases). This CDR3 has 11 residues. Germline V lookup: CDR1 DFQATT, CDR2 SNEGSKA (reference sequence). V lost 5 bases, J lost 10 bases, and 12 bases lay in between. The CDR3 reads CSAYDSREQFF. The CDR3 DNA reads TGCAGTGCTTATGACAGTCGAGAGCAGTTCTTC.

The V call is TRBV15, the J call TRBJ2-5; possible D gene TRBD2, 6 bases. V was clipped by 8 bases and J by 7 bases, with 17 bases between them. The CDR3 is 13 amino acids. CDR1 and CDR2 (germline): LNHNV, YYDKDF (reference sequence). CDR3 coding DNA: TGTGCCACCGCCGGGGGAGAAGAGGGGACCCAGTACTTC. Encoded protein: CATAGGEEGTQYF.

The chain is built from TRBV7-9 and TRBJ2-1, with 10 nucleotides matching TRBD1. V trimming: 7 bases; J trimming: 8 bases; junction bases outside the gene matches: 17. CDR3 size: 17 residues. CDR1 is SEHNR, CDR2 FQNEAQ, per germline (reference sequence). CDR3 residues: CASISRGATGGIDEQFF. The CDR3 DNA reads TGTGCCAGCATCTCAAGGGGGGCGACAGGGGGCATTGATGAGCAGTTCTTC.

This clone was counted a single time. The rearrangement joins TRBV19 to TRBJ2-7; D is possibly TRBD1 (6 bases). Germline loops: CDR1 LNHDA, CDR2 SQIVND (reference sequence). Trimming pared 3 bases from V and 1 base from J, leaving 10 bases between. The CDR3 consists of 14 residues. The chain's CDR3 is CASSMWDKSYEQYF. In DNA form, the CDR3 reads TGTGCCAGTAGTATGTGGGACAAGTCCTACGAGCAGTACTTC. The variable domain in full, completed from reference TRBV19 and TRBJ2-7, reads DGGITQSPKYLFRKEGQNVTLSCEQNLNHDAMYWYRQDPGQGLRLIYYSQIVNDFQKGDIAEGYSVSREKKESFPLTVTSAQKNPTAFYLCASSMWDKSYEQYFGPGTRLTVT.

This clone has more than one count but fewer than ten. The rearrangement uses TRBV6-4 and TRBJ2-2; 8 nucleotides align to TRBD1. In germline, CDR1 is MRHNA, CDR2 SNTAGT. V was clipped by 9 bases and J by 3 bases; unmatched bases: 6. CDR3 length: 14 residues. In DNA form, the CDR3 reads TGTGCCAGTAGGACAGGGTCGGACACCGGGGAGCTGTTTTTT. Translation: CASRTGSDTGELFF.